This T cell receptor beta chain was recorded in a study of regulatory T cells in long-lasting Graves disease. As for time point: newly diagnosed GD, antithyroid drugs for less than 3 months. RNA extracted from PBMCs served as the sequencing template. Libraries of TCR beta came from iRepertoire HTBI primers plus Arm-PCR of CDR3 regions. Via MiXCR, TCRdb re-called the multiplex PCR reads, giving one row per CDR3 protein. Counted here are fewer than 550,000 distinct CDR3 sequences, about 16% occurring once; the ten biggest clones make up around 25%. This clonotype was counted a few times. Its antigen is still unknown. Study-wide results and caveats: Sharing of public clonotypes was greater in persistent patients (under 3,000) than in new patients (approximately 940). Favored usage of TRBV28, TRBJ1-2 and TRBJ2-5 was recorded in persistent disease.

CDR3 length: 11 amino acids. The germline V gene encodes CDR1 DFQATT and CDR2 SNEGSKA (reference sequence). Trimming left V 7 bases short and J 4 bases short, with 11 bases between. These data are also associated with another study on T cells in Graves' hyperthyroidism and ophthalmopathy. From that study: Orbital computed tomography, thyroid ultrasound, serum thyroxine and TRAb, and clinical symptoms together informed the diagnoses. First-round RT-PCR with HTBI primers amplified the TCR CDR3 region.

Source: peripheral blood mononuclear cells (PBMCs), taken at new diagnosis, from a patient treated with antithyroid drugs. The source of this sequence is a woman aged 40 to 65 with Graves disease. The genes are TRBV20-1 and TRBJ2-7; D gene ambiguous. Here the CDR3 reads CSVSWGYEQYF. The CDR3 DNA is TGCAGTGTTTCATGGGGATACGAGCAGTACTTC.